Below are 11 T cell receptor beta chains sequenced from a single sample in a study of OX40 agonist ivuxolimab in advanced cancers. Assay: immunoSEQ multiplex PCR; the TCRdb copy retains only in-frame clones and omits some. Among approximately 77,000 clones listed, 91% were seen once. The specimen comprised CD4+ or CD8+ T cells sorted from blood, sampled in a trial of the OX40 agonist ivuxolimab. These receptors came from an adult with an advanced solid tumor such as melanoma, head and neck, liver or kidney cancer.

The genes are TRBV7-2 and TRBJ1-5, with TRBD1 identical over 10 bases. After removal of 4 bases from V and 4 bases from J, the junction contained 1 base not matched to a gene. Germline V gives CDR1 SGHTA, CDR2 FQGNSA. The CDR3 consists of 14 residues. The CDR3 nucleotides read TGTGCCAGCAGCTGGGGACAGGGGAATCAGCCCCAGCATTTT. Its translation is CASSWGQGNQPQHF.

The chain recombines TRBV19 with TRBJ2-7, with 7 bases that match TRBD2. Germline trimming cut 5 bases from V and 2 bases from J; bases unmatched to any gene: 3. The CDR3 contains 13 residues. CDR1 and CDR2 (germline): LNHDA, SQIVND (reference sequence). CDR3 region: CASSPGTTYEQYF. The CDR3 DNA is TGTGCCAGTAGTCCCGGGACTACCTACGAGCAGTACTTC.

J is TRBJ1-2 and V is TRBV19; D might be TRBD1 (6 bases). The V and J ends lost 5 bases and 8 bases respectively, with 12 bases between them. The CDR3 contains 12 residues. In germline, CDR1 is LNHDA, CDR2 SQIVND (reference sequence). CDR3 coding DNA: TGTGCCAGTAGTCTCGGGGGGGGCGGCTACACCTTC. Its translation is CASSLGGGGYTF.

The rearrangement links TRBV28 to TRBJ2-7, with unresolved D. The CDR3 is made up of 15 amino acids. Germline CDR1 reads MDHEN; CDR2 reads SYDVKM. The germline V and J ends were trimmed by 6 bases and 6 bases, with 21 bases remaining between them. This chain's CDR3 is CASRPEDGRTSEQYF. CDR3 DNA sequence: TGTGCCAGCAGACCTGAGGACGGACGTACGAGCGAGCAGTACTTC.

V and J are TRBV6-5 and TRBJ1-1, with 10 bases identical to TRBD1. Germline CDR1 is MNHEY and CDR2 is SVGAGI. There are 14 residues in the CDR3. V lost 4 bases and J lost 3; bases outside the gene matches: 2. The CDR3 bases are TGTGCCAGCAGTTGGACAGGGGGGGACACTGAAGCTTTCTTT. Encoded protein: CASSWTGGDTEAFF.

CDR3 DNA sequence: TGCGCCAGCAGTGGTGGTCGTTCTAGCACAGATACGCAGTATTTT. Translating gives CASSGGRSSTDTQYF. V and J are TRBV10-1 and TRBJ2-3; D remains ambiguous. Between the trimmed V and J ends, which lost 4 bases and 0 bases, there was a span of 11 bases. Germline assignment: CDR1 WNHNN and CDR2 SYGVQD (reference sequence). This CDR3 has 15 residues.

This clone was found a few times. This chain connects TRBV19 to TRBJ1-5; possible D gene TRBD1, 6 bases. CDR1 LNHDA and CDR2 SQIVND come from the germline V gene (reference sequence). CDR3 length: 14 amino acids. Trimming stripped 6 bases from V and 2 bases from J, with 11 bases between. This CDR3 reads CASRPGEGNQPQHF. The CDR3 DNA follows: TGTGCCAGTAGGCCAGGGGAAGGCAATCAGCCCCAGCATTTT.

The CDR3 sequence is CASSGLGQGAGKNIQYF. DNA of the CDR3: TGTGCCAGCAGCGGACTGGGACAGGGGGCTGGCAAAAACATTCAGTACTTC. The V call is TRBV4-2, the J call TRBJ2-4; 12 nucleotides line up with TRBD1. The CDR3 spans 17 residues. Per germline, CDR1 LGHNA and CDR2 YNFKEQ. V lost 5 bases and J lost 3; bases outside the gene matches: 8.

The chain carries TRBV11-2 and TRBJ2-7; TRBD1 matches at 9 bases. Germline loops: CDR1 SGHAT, CDR2 FQNNGV. Trimming took 0 bases from V and 4 from J; bases not matched to a gene: 4. CDR3 size: 15 residues. In DNA form, the CDR3 reads TGTGCCAGCAGCTTAGAAAGGGACAGGGCGTACGAGCAGTACTTC. Translating it yields CASSLERDRAYEQYF.

The chain uses TRBV11-3 and TRBJ2-1, with 16 bases that match TRBD2. The V segment lost 5 bases and the J segment 8 bases; nucleotides outside the gene matches: 3. Germline V gene lookup returns CDR1 SGHNT and CDR2 YENEEA. This CDR3 has 15 amino acids. In DNA form, the CDR3 reads TGTGCCAGCAGCGGGACTAGCGGGAGGGCCTATGAGCAGTTCTTC. Amino acid sequence: CASSGTSGRAYEQFF.

The J gene is TRBJ2-2, the V gene TRBV6-5, with D uncertain. Per germline, CDR1 MNHEY and CDR2 SVGAGI. CDR3 length: 15 amino acids. V lost 5 bases, J lost 3 bases, and 13 bases lay in between. CDR3 sequence reads: CASSPAAGYTGELFF. The DNA for the CDR3 is TGTGCCAGCAGTCCCGCGGCTGGGTACACCGGGGAGCTGTTTTTT.